Presented here are 25 T cell receptor beta chains from one specimen sequenced in a study of tumor-infiltrating lymphocytes in primary liver carcinoma. Blood RNA was derived from unsorted whole blood, and germline DNA was extracted too. TCR beta cDNA was prepared out of around 460 ng total RNA by means of a constant-region primer. Amplification in three nested multiplex PCR rounds with slightly modified ARM-PCR gave rise to TCR beta libraries. The first two PCR rounds used TRBV1-TRBV30 forward primers with a C-beta reverse primer, about 10 cycles each. Via MiXCR, TCRdb re-called the multiplex PCR reads, giving one row per CDR3 protein. The sample lists about 300,000 distinct CDR3 sequences, 65% seen once, with about 8.4% in the top ten. Specimen: peripheral blood. These receptors came from a middle-aged man with primary liver carcinoma and hepatitis B virus infection.

A word on this clonotype: Since the CDR3 does not end with the conserved phenylalanine or tryptophan, this likely comes from a read error. The V gene is TRBV29-1, the J gene TRBJ2-7; D call uncertain. V lost 7 bases to trimming and J lost 2 bases, with 12 bases between them. CDR3 length: 12 residues. CDR1 is SQVTM and CDR2 is ANQGSEA in the germline V gene. CDR3 protein: CSAGVGPYEQYL. The CDR3, as DNA: TGCAGCGCTGGTGTGGGCCCCTACGAGCAGTACCTC.

Worth noting for this clonotype: A junction boundary mismatches the germline segment, possibly from a read error. V is TRBV28 and J is TRBJ2-5; TRBD2 is a possible D gene (6 bases). CDR3 length equals 14 residues. Looked up from germline, CDR1 is MDHEN and CDR2 is SYDVKM. The CDR3 nucleotides are TGTGCCACCAGTTTATATGGGAGGCTAGGGACCCAGTACTTC. It codes for CATSLYGRLGTQYF.

This clonotype has at least ten counts. V is TRBV11-3 and J is TRBJ2-3, with 8 bases matching TRBD2. From germline, CDR1 is SGHNT and CDR2 YENEEA. There are 12 residues in the CDR3. V was pared by 1 base and J by 9 bases, with 0 bases of the junction left unmatched. CDR3 bases: TGTGCCAGCAGCTTAGGCGGGAGGACGCAGTATTTT. It yields the protein CASSLGGRTQYF.

V is TRBV28 and J is TRBJ1-5; the D gene is possibly TRBD1 (6 bases). V lost 5 bases, J lost 4 bases, and 12 bases lay in between. Germline V lookup: CDR1 MDHEN, CDR2 SYDVKM. CDR3 length: 14 amino acids. This CDR3 is CASSPLDSNQPQHF. As DNA, the CDR3 is TGTGCCAGCAGTCCCCTGGACAGTAATCAGCCCCAGCATTTT.

V gene TRBV6-2 or TRBV6-3 combines with J gene TRBJ2-3; possibly TRBD1 or TRBD2 for D (5 bases each). V shed 8 bases and J shed 5 bases, with 11 bases lying between them. The CDR3 spans 12 residues. Germline CDR1 and CDR2: MNHEY and SVGEGT. Here the CDR3 reads CASGKGRDTQYF. The CDR3 DNA is TGTGCCAGCGGGAAGGGGAGAGATACGCAGTATTTT.

The chain carries TRBV7-9 and TRBJ2-7, with D possibly TRBD1 on 5 matching bases. The CDR3 consists of 14 residues. In germline, CDR1 is SEHNR, CDR2 FQNEAQ (reference sequence). The V end lost 2 bases, the J end lost 2 bases, and 10 bases lay between the germline ends. In DNA, the CDR3 is TGTGCCAGCAGCTTAAAGGGGCCGACCTACGAGCAGTACTTC. Its translation is CASSLKGPTYEQYF.

About this clonotype itself: One end of the junction fails to match germline, which may point to a read error. This chain connects TRBV6-5 to TRBJ1-2, with D uncertain. This CDR3 has 15 residues. Germline V gives CDR1 MNHEY, CDR2 SVGAGI. Here the CDR3 reads CASSRPSTGSYGYIF. In DNA, the CDR3 is TGTGCCAGCAGTCGACCCTCGACCGGGAGCTATGGCTACATCTTC.

The V call is TRBV10-3, the J call TRBJ2-1; possibly TRBD1 for D (5 bases). CDR3 size: 14 residues. The V gene lost 8 bases and the J gene lost 8 bases, with 19 bases spanning the gap. The germline V gene has CDR1 ENHRY and CDR2 SYGVKD. CDR3 in DNA: TGTGCCATCGATGAGTCAAAGGGGCTAGATGAGCAGTTCTTC. Its protein is CAIDESKGLDEQFF.

This clonotype was seen once. The chain has TRBV4-2 and TRBJ1-6; D is uncertain. Trimming pared 4 bases from V and 10 bases from J, leaving 20 bases between. CDR3 size: 16 residues. Germline-derived CDR1 and CDR2 are LGHNA and YNFKEQ. As DNA, the CDR3 is TGTGCCAGCAGCCGAGGTTTGAGGCAGGATGGATCACCCCTCCACTTT. It yields the protein CASSRGLRQDGSPLHF.

The sample holds one count of this clonotype. At one end the junction does not follow the germline gene, possibly because of a read error. The V gene is TRBV11-2, the J gene TRBJ2-2; a weak D match, TRBD2 (5 bases). The CDR3 sequence is 14 residues long. Germline V gene data show CDR1 as SGHAT and CDR2 as FQNNGV. The CDR3 loop is CASSLLFQAGELVF. CDR3 nucleotide sequence: TGTGCCAGCAGCTTACTCTTTCAGGCCGGGGAGCTGGTTTTT.

With respect to this clonotype: One base away lies a much larger clone, so this may be a sequencing read error. Because the CDR3 is missing its conserved closing phenylalanine or tryptophan, this is likely a read error. The limits of the CDR3 on the DNA are not certain, so only TCRdb's listed CDR3 is given. The rearrangement uses TRBV11-2 and TRBJ1-1. The germline V gene has CDR1 SGHAT and CDR2 FQNNGV. The CDR3 is 11 amino acids in total, end residues counted. The CDR3 loop is CASSLDSEAYS.

A word on this clonotype: A much larger clone lies a single base off, so this may be a read error. The chain joins TRBV6-1 to TRBJ1-5, with D unresolved. V lost 3 bases and J 6 bases, leaving 9 bases between the germline ends. The CDR3 extends over 13 amino acids. Germline V gene data show CDR1 as MNHNS and CDR2 as SASEGT. This chain's CDR3 is CASSDPRVQPQHF. The CDR3 DNA reads TGTGCCAGCAGTGATCCCCGGGTTCAGCCCCAGCATTTT.

Note on this clonotype: Just one base apart from a much larger clone, this may be a read error. This chain joins TRBV12-3 or TRBV12-4 and TRBJ2-1; 8 nucleotides match TRBD1. The CDR3 has 15 residues. The CDR3, as DNA: TGTGCCAGCAGTTCCAACAGGGGGAATGCCAATGAGCGGTTCTTC. As protein: CASSSNRGNANERFF.

The genes are TRBV19 and TRBJ2-2; 9 bases line up with TRBD1. CDR3 length equals 15 residues. The ends lost 2 bases at V and 7 bases at J; junction bases unmatched: 5. Germline lookup yields CDR1 LNHDA and CDR2 SQIVND (reference sequence). CDR3 coding DNA: TGTGCCAGTAGTATATACAGGGGGCGAATCGGGGAGCTGTTTTTT. Its protein is CASSIYRGRIGELFF.

As regards this clonotype: A read error may be the cause here, since a much bigger clone is one base away. The rearrangement joins TRBV6-1 to TRBJ2-1; D is uncertain. This CDR3 is 12 amino acids long. Germline CDR1 reads MNHNS; CDR2 reads SASEGT. The chain's CDR3 is CASTSYVNEQSF. In DNA, the CDR3 is TGTGCCAGCACATCATATGTAAATGAGCAGTCCTTC.

As for this clonotype: A clone one base away is much larger, so this may be a read error. The gene calls are TRBV12-3 or TRBV12-4 and TRBJ1-2; a weak D match, TRBD1 (5 bases). The CDR3 extends over 12 amino acids. The CDR3 reads CASSSQGYGHTF. The CDR3, as DNA: TGTGCCAGCAGTTCCCAGGGCTATGGCCACACCTTC.

Of note for this clonotype: A much bigger clone sits one base away, suggesting this may be a read error. The CDR3 coding sequence is TGTGCCAGCGGTTACTTAGGACAGAATGAAGCTTTCTTT. This encodes CASGYLGQNEAFF. This rearrangement joins TRBV6-5 to TRBJ1-1, with D possibly TRBD1 on 6 matching bases. Germline CDR1 is MNHEY and CDR2 is SVGAGI. The CDR3 length is 13 residues.

Turning to this clonotype: The junction does not match germline at one end; this may be a read error. The CDR3 here is CANSSGGNTIYF. DNA of the CDR3: TGTGCCAACAGTTCTGGGGGAAACACCATATATTTT. The chain is built from TRBV28 and TRBJ1-3; D remains ambiguous. CDR3 length: 12 amino acids. Germline loops: CDR1 MDHEN, CDR2 SYDVKM.

In the case of this clonotype: One base away lies a much larger clone, so this may be a sequencing read error. This is likely a read error, given that the CDR3 carries no conserved phenylalanine or tryptophan at its end. J is TRBJ2-1 and V is TRBV12-3 or TRBV12-4; D is uncertain. The CDR3 consists of 13 residues. Trimming shortened V by 6 bases and J by 5 bases, and 11 bases separated the two germline ends. In DNA, the CDR3 is TGTGCCAGCAGGAGAGACTCTGACAATGAGCAGTTCTAC. It codes for CASRRDSDNEQFY.

In its sample, this clonotype was seen once. The junction does not match germline at one end; this may be a read error. The chain uses TRBV4-3 and TRBJ2-5; 8 bases align to TRBD2. This CDR3 comprises 17 residues. The germline CDR1 and CDR2 sequences are LGHNA and YSLEER. CDR3 amino acids: CVSSQAACGRTGETQYF. In DNA, the CDR3 is TGCGTCAGCAGCCAAGCGGCTTGCGGGAGGACTGGTGAGACCCAGTACTTC.

With regard to this clonotype: A single base separates this from a much larger clone, so it may be a read error. V is TRBV6-6 and J is TRBJ2-7; no reliable D call. V lost 5 bases to trimming and J lost 7 bases, with 24 bases between them. The CDR3 runs 16 residues. CDR1 and CDR2 from the germline V gene are MNHNY and SVGAGI (reference sequence). The CDR3 is CASSKPFVTNPTEQYF. The DNA for the CDR3 is TGTGCCAGCAGTAAACCTTTCGTAACTAATCCTACGGAGCAGTACTTC.

A note on this clonotype: It may be a read error: a sequence one base away is much more abundant. The genes are TRBV30 and TRBJ2-3; D is uncertain. The CDR3 runs to 12 residues. Trimming shortened V by 3 bases and J by 4 bases, and 8 bases separated the two germline ends. Looked up from germline, CDR1 is GTSNPN and CDR2 is SVGIG (reference sequence). The CDR3 sequence is CAWRGEADTQYF. As DNA, the CDR3 is TGTGCCTGGAGGGGCGAGGCAGATACGCAGTATTTT.

This clonotype has at least ten counts. V gene TRBV12-3 or TRBV12-4 combines with J gene TRBJ2-1, with TRBD2 identical over 8 bases. V shed 2 bases, J shed 3 bases, and the junction held 3 bases outside the gene matches. This CDR3 is built from 15 residues. CDR3 loop: CASSLTGGRYNEQFF. CDR3 bases: TGTGCCAGCAGTTTAACGGGGGGGCGCTACAATGAGCAGTTCTTC.

Remarks on this clonotype: The conserved phenylalanine or tryptophan is not found at the CDR3 terminus, so this likely reflects a read error. This sequence joins TRBV28 and TRBJ1-5, with D unclear. The V end lost 3 bases, the J end lost 1 base, and 7 bases lay between the germline ends. Germline CDR1 is MDHEN and CDR2 is SYDVKM. The CDR3 has 14 amino acids. The CDR3 DNA reads as TGTGCCAGCAGTTTGGGGTTGAGCAATCAGCCCCAGCATTGT. Translating it yields CASSLGLSNQPQHC.

In this sample, this clonotype turned up a few times. The V and J genes are TRBV6-5 and TRBJ2-7; 12 bases map to TRBD1. The germline gives CDR1 MNHEY, CDR2 SVGAGI. The CDR3 totals 15 residues. The ends lost 7 bases at V and 3 bases at J; junction bases unmatched: 7. The CDR3 DNA is TGTGCCAGCACCCCCGGGACAGGGGGCAACTACGAGCAGTACTTC. Translation: CASTPGTGGNYEQYF.